These T cell receptor beta chains were read from a single sample in a study of cytomegalovirus exposure and HLA in healthy donors. Some clones are missing from TCRdb's copy, which holds only in-frame ones; the method was immunoSEQ multiplex PCR. In the table there are about 130,000 clones, approximately 74% of which are singletons. The sequenced material came from PBMCs. These receptors originate from a man aged 35 to 55 in good health and CMV-seropositive. Both conserved end residues are part of each CDR3. A D gene is named only where the DNA matches it firmly. Clone size is stated in some rows and not others, as once, few, many or a class when expanded.

V gene: TRBV7-9; J gene: TRBJ2-7; D gene: .; clone size: .; CDR3 protein: CASSLEGRVKEQYF; CDR3 DNA: TGTGCCAGCAGCCTGGAGGGCAGGGTTAAGGAGCAGTACTTC
V gene: TRBV9; J gene: TRBJ1-5; D gene: .; clone size: .; CDR3 protein: CASSASDGGSQHF; CDR3 DNA: TGTGCCAGCAGCGCATCGGACGGGGGGTCCCAGCATTTT
V gene: TRBV14; J gene: TRBJ1-1; D gene: TRBD1; clone size: .; CDR3 protein: CASSHRTGAGNTEAFF; CDR3 DNA: TGTGCCAGCAGCCACCGAACAGGGGCAGGGAACACTGAAGCTTTCTTT
V gene: TRBV20-1; J gene: TRBJ1-1; D gene: .; clone size: .; CDR3 protein: CSARPTAEAFF; CDR3 DNA: TGCAGTGCTAGACCTACCGCTGAAGCTTTCTTT
V gene: TRBV29-1; J gene: TRBJ2-2; D gene: .; clone size: .; CDR3 protein: CSVERNTGELFF; CDR3 DNA: TGCAGCGTTGAACGGAACACCGGGGAGCTGTTTTTT
V gene: TRBV9; J gene: TRBJ2-2; D gene: TRBD2; clone size: few; CDR3 protein: CASSAGGTGELFF; CDR3 DNA: TGTGCCAGCAGCGCGGGGGGGACCGGGGAGCTGTTTTTT
V gene: TRBV5-1; J gene: TRBJ2-1; D gene: TRBD2; clone size: .; CDR3 protein: CASSLAGAGAYNEQFF; CDR3 DNA: TGCGCCAGCAGCTTGGCCGGAGCGGGAGCCTACAATGAGCAGTTCTTC
V gene: TRBV19; J gene: TRBJ1-1; D gene: TRBD1; clone size: .; CDR3 protein: CASSIGQGWTTEAFF; CDR3 DNA: TGTGCCAGTAGTATCGGACAGGGGTGGACCACTGAAGCTTTCTTT
V gene: TRBV5-6; J gene: TRBJ1-2; D gene: .; clone size: .; CDR3 protein: CASTNPGASRDYGYTF; CDR3 DNA: TGTGCCAGCACCAACCCTGGCGCCTCCAGGGACTATGGCTACACCTTC
V gene: TRBV6-5; J gene: TRBJ2-7; D gene: TRBD2; clone size: once; CDR3 protein: CASISGVSYEQYF; CDR3 DNA: TGTGCCAGCATAAGCGGGGTCTCCTACGAGCAGTACTTC
V gene: TRBV5-1; J gene: TRBJ2-1; D gene: TRBD2; clone size: .; CDR3 protein: CASKGLAGYNEQFF; CDR3 DNA: TGCGCCAGCAAGGGACTAGCGGGGTACAATGAGCAGTTCTTC
V gene: TRBV2; J gene: TRBJ2-1; D gene: .; clone size: .; CDR3 protein: CASSVGGSYNEQFF; CDR3 DNA: TGTGCCAGCAGTGTGGGAGGTTCCTACAATGAGCAGTTCTTC
V gene: TRBV2; J gene: TRBJ1-5; D gene: TRBD1; clone size: .; CDR3 protein: CASSEEGQGADPQHF; CDR3 DNA: TGTGCCAGCAGTGAAGAGGGGCAGGGGGCCGACCCCCAGCATTTT
V gene: TRBV5-1; J gene: TRBJ2-7; D gene: .; clone size: few; CDR3 protein: CASRRDPAYRGEQYF; CDR3 DNA: TGCGCCAGCAGGAGGGACCCCGCATATCGGGGGGAGCAGTACTTC
V gene: TRBV5-4; J gene: TRBJ2-2; D gene: TRBD1; clone size: .; CDR3 protein: CASSGRGTGGTGELFF; CDR3 DNA: TGTGCCAGCAGCGGACGGGGGACAGGGGGCACCGGGGAGCTGTTTTTT
V gene: TRBV2; J gene: TRBJ2-1; D gene: TRBD2; clone size: few; CDR3 protein: CASSGGTSGRNEQFF; CDR3 DNA: TGTGCCAGCAGTGGGGGGACTAGCGGGAGAAATGAGCAGTTCTTC
V gene: TRBV5-4; J gene: TRBJ2-3; D gene: .; clone size: .; CDR3 protein: CASSPGDTQYF; CDR3 DNA: TGTGCCAGCAGCCCCGGGGATACGCAGTATTTT
V gene: TRBV5-4; J gene: TRBJ1-6; D gene: .; clone size: .; CDR3 protein: CASSLNRVAPISNSPLHF; CDR3 DNA: TGTGCCAGCAGCTTAAACAGGGTGGCTCCTATTAGTAATTCACCCCTCCACTTT
V gene: TRBV10-3; J gene: TRBJ1-2; D gene: .; clone size: .; CDR3 protein: CATGGTTGLYGYTF; CDR3 DNA: TGTGCCACCGGGGGGACGACAGGCCTCTATGGCTACACCTTC
V gene: TRBV7-2; J gene: TRBJ2-5; D gene: TRBD2; clone size: .; CDR3 protein: CASSLPSRASGYQETQYF; CDR3 DNA: TGTGCCAGCAGCTTACCCTCTCGGGCTAGCGGGTACCAAGAGACCCAGTACTTC
V gene: TRBV6-1; J gene: TRBJ2-1; D gene: TRBD1; clone size: .; CDR3 protein: CARDRDRAEEFF; CDR3 DNA: TGTGCCAGGGACCGGGACAGGGCCGAGGAGTTCTTC
V gene: TRBV18; J gene: TRBJ2-5; D gene: .; clone size: .; CDR3 protein: CASSQYSGGQETQYF; CDR3 DNA: TGTGCCAGCTCACAATATAGCGGCGGACAAGAGACCCAGTACTTC
V gene: TRBV18; J gene: TRBJ2-7; D gene: TRBD2; clone size: .; CDR3 protein: CASSASGRSSYEQYF; CDR3 DNA: TGTGCCAGCTCAGCTAGCGGGAGGAGCTCCTACGAGCAGTACTTC
V gene: TRBV29-1; J gene: TRBJ1-1; D gene: .; clone size: .; CDR3 protein: CSGWEGWNTEAFF; CDR3 DNA: TGCAGCGGGTGGGAGGGGTGGAACACTGAAGCTTTCTTT
V gene: TRBV2; J gene: TRBJ1-2; D gene: TRBD1; clone size: .; CDR3 protein: CASRGQGRGYTF; CDR3 DNA: TGTGCCAGCAGGGGACAGGGCCGGGGCTACACCTTC
V gene: TRBV28; J gene: TRBJ2-7; D gene: .; clone size: .; CDR3 protein: CASSPGHYEQYF; CDR3 DNA: TGTGCCAGCAGTCCCGGACATTACGAGCAGTACTTC
V gene: TRBV27; J gene: TRBJ2-7; D gene: .; clone size: .; CDR3 protein: CASSLGTEQYF; CDR3 DNA: TGTGCCAGCAGTCTCGGGACAGAGCAGTACTTC
V gene: TRBV19; J gene: TRBJ2-2; D gene: TRBD2; clone size: once; CDR3 protein: CASSPWGLAGTGELFF; CDR3 DNA: TGTGCCAGTAGTCCCTGGGGACTAGCGGGGACCGGGGAGCTGTTTTTT
V gene: TRBV10-3; J gene: TRBJ2-7; D gene: .; clone size: .; CDR3 protein: CAIRPTGSYEQYF; CDR3 DNA: TGTGCCATCAGACCGACAGGTTCCTACGAGCAGTACTTC
V gene: TRBV14; J gene: TRBJ1-1; D gene: TRBD1; clone size: .; CDR3 protein: CASSIAGGRPEAFF; CDR3 DNA: TGTGCCAGCAGCATAGCAGGGGGTCGCCCTGAAGCTTTCTTT
V gene: TRBV10-3; J gene: TRBJ2-7; D gene: TRBD2; clone size: .; CDR3 protein: CAISTNTGGPLSEQYF; CDR3 DNA: TGTGCCATCAGTACGAACACGGGAGGGCCTTTGTCCGAGCAGTACTTC
V gene: TRBV5-1; J gene: TRBJ1-1; D gene: .; clone size: .; CDR3 protein: CASSLGTANTEAFF; CDR3 DNA: TGCGCCAGCAGCTTGGGGACAGCGAACACTGAAGCTTTCTTT
V gene: TRBV11-2; J gene: TRBJ2-5; D gene: TRBD2; clone size: .; CDR3 protein: CASSLGAGAGGPETQYF; CDR3 DNA: TGTGCCAGCAGCTTGGGCGCTGGGGCGGGAGGGCCAGAGACCCAGTACTTC
V gene: TRBV19; J gene: TRBJ1-3; D gene: .; clone size: .; CDR3 protein: CASSTRQNSGNTIYF; CDR3 DNA: TGTGCCAGTAGTACTCGACAGAACTCTGGAAACACCATATATTTT
V gene: TRBV15; J gene: TRBJ2-3; D gene: TRBD2; clone size: .; CDR3 protein: CATSRVLLAGGSDTQYF; CDR3 DNA: TGTGCCACCAGCAGGGTGTTACTAGCGGGGGGCTCAGATACGCAGTATTTT
V gene: TRBV19; J gene: TRBJ2-3; D gene: .; clone size: .; CDR3 protein: CASSTHGSTVGDTQYF; CDR3 DNA: TGTGCCAGTAGTACTCACGGGAGTACGGTAGGAGATACGCAGTATTTT
V gene: TRBV28; J gene: TRBJ2-1; D gene: .; clone size: .; CDR3 protein: CASSLRGITYNEQFF; CDR3 DNA: TGTGCCAGCAGTCTCAGGGGTATTACCTACAATGAGCAGTTCTTC
V gene: TRBV10-3; J gene: TRBJ2-2; D gene: TRBD2; clone size: .; CDR3 protein: CAIKEQRGNTGELFF; CDR3 DNA: TGTGCCATCAAGGAACAGCGGGGAAACACCGGGGAGCTGTTTTTT
V gene: TRBV19; J gene: TRBJ2-1; D gene: .; clone size: .; CDR3 protein: CASSINRDNEQFF; CDR3 DNA: TGTGCCAGTAGTATAAACAGGGACAATGAGCAGTTCTTC
V gene: TRBV5-1; J gene: TRBJ2-1; D gene: .; clone size: .; CDR3 protein: CASSLGQVAYNEQFF; CDR3 DNA: TGCGCCAGCAGCTTGGGGCAGGTAGCGTACAATGAGCAGTTCTTC
V gene: TRBV27; J gene: TRBJ1-6; D gene: .; clone size: .; CDR3 protein: CASSLDVKIRSPLHF; CDR3 DNA: TGTGCCAGCAGTTTAGACGTCAAAATCAGGTCACCCCTCCACTTT
V gene: TRBV7-8; J gene: TRBJ1-5; D gene: TRBD1; clone size: few; CDR3 protein: CASSLDRGLNQPQHF; CDR3 DNA: TGTGCCAGCAGCTTAGACAGGGGGCTCAATCAGCCCCAGCATTTT
V gene: TRBV12-5; J gene: TRBJ1-6; D gene: TRBD1; clone size: once; CDR3 protein: CASGPDRVNSPLHF; CDR3 DNA: TGTGCTAGTGGTCCCGACAGGGTCAATTCACCCCTCCACTTT